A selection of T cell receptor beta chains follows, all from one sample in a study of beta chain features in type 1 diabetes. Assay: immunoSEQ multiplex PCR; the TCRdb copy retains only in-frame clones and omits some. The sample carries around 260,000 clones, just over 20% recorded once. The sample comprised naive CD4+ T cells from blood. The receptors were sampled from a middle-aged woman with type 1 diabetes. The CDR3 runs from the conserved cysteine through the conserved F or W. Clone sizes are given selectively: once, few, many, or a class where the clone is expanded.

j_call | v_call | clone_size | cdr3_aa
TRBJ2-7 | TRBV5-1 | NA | CASSLGGDSALTRQYF
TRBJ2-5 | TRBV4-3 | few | CASSQGRLAGAQETQYF
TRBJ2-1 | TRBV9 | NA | CASSQIRGNEQFF
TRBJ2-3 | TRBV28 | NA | CASSSPDRGRIGDTQYF
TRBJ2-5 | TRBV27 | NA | CASGDRVQETQYF
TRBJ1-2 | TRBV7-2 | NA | CASSEPAGVYGYTF
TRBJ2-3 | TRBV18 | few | CASSPANGGPDTQYF
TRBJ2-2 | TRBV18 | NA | CASSPVRGATGELFF
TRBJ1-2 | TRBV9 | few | CASSADRGLVGYTF
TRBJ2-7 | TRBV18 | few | CASSPPVAGGPSYEQYF
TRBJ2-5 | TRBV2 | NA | CASAVLADEETQYF
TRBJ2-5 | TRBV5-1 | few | CASSLQGGETQYF
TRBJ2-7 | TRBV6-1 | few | CASSEAGGATARYEQYF
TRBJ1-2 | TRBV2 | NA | CASSTRTALGSTF
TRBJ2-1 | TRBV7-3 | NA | CASSLGLAGDEQFF
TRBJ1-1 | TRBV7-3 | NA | CASSPQGDTEAFF
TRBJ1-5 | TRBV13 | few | CASSLGANQPQHF
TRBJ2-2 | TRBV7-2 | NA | CASSLLGQNTGELFF
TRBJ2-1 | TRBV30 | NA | CAWTGLTVNEQFF
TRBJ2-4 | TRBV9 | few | CASSASRGAKNIQYF
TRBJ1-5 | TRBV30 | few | CAWRTGVDGQPQHF
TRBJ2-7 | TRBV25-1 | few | CASSFTGGSYEQYF
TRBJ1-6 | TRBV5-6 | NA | CASSLSPGTGGSPLHF
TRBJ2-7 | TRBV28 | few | CASSPPTEAYEQYF
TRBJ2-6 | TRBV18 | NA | CASSPDSSGANVLTF
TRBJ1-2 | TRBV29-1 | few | CSVGEGDYGYTF
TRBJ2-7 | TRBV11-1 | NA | CASSSGTGPTSGVLTRYF
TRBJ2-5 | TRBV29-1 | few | CSVERDREMAAQYF
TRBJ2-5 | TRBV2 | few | CASTLTTQETQYF
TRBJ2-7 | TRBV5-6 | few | CASSPVGTGAYEQYF
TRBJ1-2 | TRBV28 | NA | CASSFLPTANYGYTF
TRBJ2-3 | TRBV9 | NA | CASSVEGEAQYF
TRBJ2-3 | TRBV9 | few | CASSVRSGGSTDTQYF
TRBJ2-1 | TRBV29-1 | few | CSAGQGYNEQFF
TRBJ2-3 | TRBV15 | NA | CATSRGQESTDTQYF
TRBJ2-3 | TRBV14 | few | CASSQVTDTQYF
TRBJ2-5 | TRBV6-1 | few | CASSDGLFQETQYF
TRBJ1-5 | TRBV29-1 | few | CSVGQGNQPQHF
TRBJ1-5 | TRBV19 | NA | CASSSAGGLQPQHF
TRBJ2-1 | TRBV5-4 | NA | CASSRELEPYNEQFF
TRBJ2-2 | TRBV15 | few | CATSLGGTGELFF
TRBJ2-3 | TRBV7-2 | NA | CASSLGAREYF
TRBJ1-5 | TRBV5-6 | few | CASSFTGNQPQHF
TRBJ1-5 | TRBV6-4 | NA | CASSREGQGGDGGNQPQHF
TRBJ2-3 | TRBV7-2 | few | CASSSQTSGTWDTQYF